The clone carrying this T cell receptor beta chain was seen only a few times. The antigen is unknown. Germline lookup yields CDR1 SEHNR and CDR2 FQNEAQ (reference sequence). Trimming removed 1 base from V and 2 bases from J, with 9 bases in between. The CDR3 is 15 residues long. This sample was taken from a study of CD8 T cells in ankylosing spondylitis. Broader study findings: Reportedly, disease-linked clones are significantly enriched in ankylosing spondylitis patients' matched synovial fluid. Some motif variants had been reported before (in reactive arthritis synovial fluid and blood). What seemed typical of ankylosing spondylitis blood was a TCR beta motif built from fewer than ten highly homologous variants. Disease-linked clones had a CD8+ phenotype and relatively low frequency in peripheral blood.

Libraries of TCR beta came from quantitative 5'-RACE with molecular barcodes. TCRdb recomputed calls from the 5' RACE reads with MiXCR, one row per CDR3 protein. The sample has around 220,000 distinct CDR3 sequences; 15% to 20% are singletons. This chain links TRBV7-9 with TRBJ1-3; no firm D call. The TCR was taken from a male donor with ankylosing spondylitis. Input material: blood, either unsorted or a sorted T cell fraction (not recorded which). The CDR3 here is CASSLGGGPGNTIYF. CDR3 bases: TGTGCCAGCAGCTTAGGAGGAGGACCTGGAAACACCATATATTTT.